This T cell receptor (beta chain) is drawn from a study of read filtering for tumor transcriptome and immune sequencing. Overall study context: DNase treatment preceded whole-transcriptome library preparation.

The CDR3 has 14 amino acids. CDR1 SGHVS and CDR2 FQNEAQ come from the germline V gene. V lost 1 base to trimming and J lost 4 bases, with 10 bases between them. Bone marrow was sampled from every patient at the time of active disease. From roughly 400 ng of RNA, a library with molecular barcoded alpha/delta and beta/gamma adaptors was made. Each CDR3 protein gets one entry after TCRdb re-called the reads with MiXCR. The sample yields nearly 60,000 distinct CDR3 sequences, more than 9% seen once. Points from the study as a whole: IR-seq and RNA-seq agreed better without single-read clonotypes.

The table lists this clonotype with many counts. Its antigen is unknown. What was sequenced was a population of CD138-negative cells sorted from bone marrow. The J gene is TRBJ1-1, the V gene TRBV7-8, with D possibly being TRBD1 (5 bases). The clonotype originates from a donor older than 35 with multiple myeloma. The chain's CDR3 is CASSLELGVTEAFF. Here the CDR3 DNA reads TGTGCCAGCAGCTTAGAATTGGGGGTCACTGAAGCTTTCTTT.